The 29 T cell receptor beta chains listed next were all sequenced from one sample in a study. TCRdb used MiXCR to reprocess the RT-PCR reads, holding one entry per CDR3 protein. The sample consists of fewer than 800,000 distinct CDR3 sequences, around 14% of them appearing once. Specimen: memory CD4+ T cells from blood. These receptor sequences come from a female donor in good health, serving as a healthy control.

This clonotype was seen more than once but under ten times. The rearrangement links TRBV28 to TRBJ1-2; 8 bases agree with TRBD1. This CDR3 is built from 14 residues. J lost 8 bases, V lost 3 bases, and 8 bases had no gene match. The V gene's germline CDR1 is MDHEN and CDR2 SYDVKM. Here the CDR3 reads CASSFVSGGRGYTF. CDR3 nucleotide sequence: TGTGCCAGCAGTTTTGTTTCAGGGGGCAGAGGCTACACCTTC.

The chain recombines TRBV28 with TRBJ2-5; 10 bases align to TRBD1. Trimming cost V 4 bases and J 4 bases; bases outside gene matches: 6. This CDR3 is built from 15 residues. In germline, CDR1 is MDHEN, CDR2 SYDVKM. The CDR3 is CASSSSGTGVETQYF. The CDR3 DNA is TGTGCCAGCAGTTCCTCCGGGACAGGGGTAGAGACCCAGTACTTC.

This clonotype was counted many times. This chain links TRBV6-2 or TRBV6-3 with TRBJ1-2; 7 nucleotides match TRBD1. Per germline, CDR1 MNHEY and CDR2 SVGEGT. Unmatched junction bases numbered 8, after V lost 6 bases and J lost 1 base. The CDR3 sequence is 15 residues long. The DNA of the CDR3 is TGTGCCAGCAGAGTGGGACAGACAGTTAACTATGGCTACACCTTC. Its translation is CASRVGQTVNYGYTF.

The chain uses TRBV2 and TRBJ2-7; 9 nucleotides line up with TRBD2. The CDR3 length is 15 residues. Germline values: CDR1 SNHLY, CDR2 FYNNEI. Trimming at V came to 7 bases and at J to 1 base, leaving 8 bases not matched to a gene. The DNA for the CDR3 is TGTGCCAGCACTAAGAGACTAGCGGAGTCCTACGAGCAGTACTTC. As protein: CASTKRLAESYEQYF.

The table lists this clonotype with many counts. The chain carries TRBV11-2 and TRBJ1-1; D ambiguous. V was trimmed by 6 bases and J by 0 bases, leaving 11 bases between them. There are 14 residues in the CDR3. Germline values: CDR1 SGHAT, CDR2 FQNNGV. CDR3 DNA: TGTGCCAGCAGGAAGAGAGAAATGAACACTGAAGCTTTCTTT. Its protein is CASRKREMNTEAFF.

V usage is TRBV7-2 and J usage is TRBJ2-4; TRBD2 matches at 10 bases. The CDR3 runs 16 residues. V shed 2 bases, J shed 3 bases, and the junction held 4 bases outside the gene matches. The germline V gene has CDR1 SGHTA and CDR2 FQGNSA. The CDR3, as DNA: TGTGCCAGCAGCTTACCTCGGACTAGCGGCAAAAACATTCAGTACTTC. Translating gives CASSLPRTSGKNIQYF.

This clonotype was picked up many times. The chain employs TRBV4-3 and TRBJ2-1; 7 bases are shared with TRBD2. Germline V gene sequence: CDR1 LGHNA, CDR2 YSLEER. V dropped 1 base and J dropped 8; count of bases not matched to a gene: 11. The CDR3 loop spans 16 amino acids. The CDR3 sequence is CASSQGRTGGGDEQFF. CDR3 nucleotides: TGCGCCAGCAGCCAAGGGCGTACTGGTGGGGGGGATGAGCAGTTCTTC.

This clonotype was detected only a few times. The DNA for the CDR3 is TGTGCCAGCAGCGCAGGGACTGTGAACACCGGGGAGCTGTTTTTT. Its protein is CASSAGTVNTGELFF. The J gene is TRBJ2-2, the V gene TRBV7-2; D might be TRBD2 (6 bases). The germline V gene has CDR1 SGHTA and CDR2 FQGNSA. This CDR3 has 15 amino acids. V was clipped by 5 bases and J by 1 base, with 11 bases between them.

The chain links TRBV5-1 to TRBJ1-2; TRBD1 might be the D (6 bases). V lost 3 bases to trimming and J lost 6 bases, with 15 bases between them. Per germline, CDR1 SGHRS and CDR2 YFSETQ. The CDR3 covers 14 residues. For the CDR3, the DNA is TGCGCCAGCAGCTCCGAGACAGGTGGTAATGGCTACACCTTC. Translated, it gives CASSSETGGNGYTF.

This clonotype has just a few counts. The CDR3 reads CASKGSAYEQYF. The DNA for the CDR3 is TGTGCCTCCAAGGGTTCTGCCTACGAGCAGTACTTC. This chain uses TRBV7-2 with TRBJ2-7; D unclear. The CDR3 contains 12 residues. The V and J ends lost 11 bases and 2 bases respectively, with 13 bases between them. Germline V gives CDR1 SGHTA, CDR2 FQGNSA.

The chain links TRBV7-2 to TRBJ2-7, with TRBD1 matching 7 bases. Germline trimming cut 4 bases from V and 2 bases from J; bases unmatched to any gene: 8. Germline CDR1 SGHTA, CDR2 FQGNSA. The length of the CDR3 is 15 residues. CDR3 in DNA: TGTGCCAGCAGCTACAGGGGCCAATGGCCCTACGAGCAGTACTTC. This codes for CASSYRGQWPYEQYF.

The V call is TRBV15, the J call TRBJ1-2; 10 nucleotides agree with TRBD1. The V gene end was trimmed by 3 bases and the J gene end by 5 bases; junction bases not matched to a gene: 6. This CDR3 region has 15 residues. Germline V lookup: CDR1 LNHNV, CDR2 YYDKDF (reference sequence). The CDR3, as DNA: TGTGCCACCAGCAGGACAGGGGGCGGAGGGTATGGCTACACCTTC. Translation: CATSRTGGGGYGYTF.

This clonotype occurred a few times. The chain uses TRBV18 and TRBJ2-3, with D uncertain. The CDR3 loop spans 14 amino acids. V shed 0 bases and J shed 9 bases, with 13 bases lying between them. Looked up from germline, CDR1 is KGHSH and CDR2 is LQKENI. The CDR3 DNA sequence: TGTGCCAGCTCACCACCGTCCGAGCGACTGACGCAGTATTTT. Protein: CASSPPSERLTQYF. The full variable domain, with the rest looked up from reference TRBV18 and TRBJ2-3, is NAGVMQNPRHLVRRRGQEARLRCSPMKGHSHVYWYRQLPEEGLKFMVYLQKENIIDESGMPKERFSAEFPKEGPSILRIQQVVRGDSAAYFCASSPPSERLTQYFGPGTRLTVL.

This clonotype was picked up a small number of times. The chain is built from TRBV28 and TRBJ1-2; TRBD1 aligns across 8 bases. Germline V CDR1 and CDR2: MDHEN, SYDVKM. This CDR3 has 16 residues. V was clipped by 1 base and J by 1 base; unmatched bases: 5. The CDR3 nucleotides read TGTGCCAGCAGTTTATTTTCAGGGGGCGATAACTATGGCTACACCTTC. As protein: CASSLFSGGDNYGYTF.

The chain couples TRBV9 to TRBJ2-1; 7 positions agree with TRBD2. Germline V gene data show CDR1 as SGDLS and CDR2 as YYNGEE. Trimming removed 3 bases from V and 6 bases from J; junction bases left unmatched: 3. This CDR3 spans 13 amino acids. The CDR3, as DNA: TGTGCCAGCAGCGGGGGGGGGTTCAATGAGCAGTTCTTC. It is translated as CASSGGGFNEQFF.

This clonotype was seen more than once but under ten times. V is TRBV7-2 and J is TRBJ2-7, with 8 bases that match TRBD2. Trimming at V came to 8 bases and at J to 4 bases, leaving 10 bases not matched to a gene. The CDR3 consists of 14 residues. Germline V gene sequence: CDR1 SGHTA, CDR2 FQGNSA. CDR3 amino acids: CASGMTSERYEQYF. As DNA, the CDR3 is TGTGCCAGCGGCATGACTAGCGAGCGTTACGAGCAGTACTTC.

The CDR3 bases are TGCAGTGCTTTAAGACTAGTTCAAGAGACCCAGTACTTC. As protein: CSALRLVQETQYF. This chain links TRBV20-1 with TRBJ2-5; D is possibly TRBD2 (6 bases). V shed 5 bases and J shed 2 bases, with 12 bases lying between them. The CDR3 is 13 residues long. The V gene's germline CDR1 is DFQATT and CDR2 SNEGSKA (reference sequence).

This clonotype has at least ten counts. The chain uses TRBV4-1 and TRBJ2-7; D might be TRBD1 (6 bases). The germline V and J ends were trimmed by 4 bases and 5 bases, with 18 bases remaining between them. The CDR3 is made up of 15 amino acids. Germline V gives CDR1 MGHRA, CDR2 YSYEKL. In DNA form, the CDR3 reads TGCGCCAGCAGCCGCGGACAGCCTCAAGTAGACGAGCAGTACTTC. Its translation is CASSRGQPQVDEQYF.

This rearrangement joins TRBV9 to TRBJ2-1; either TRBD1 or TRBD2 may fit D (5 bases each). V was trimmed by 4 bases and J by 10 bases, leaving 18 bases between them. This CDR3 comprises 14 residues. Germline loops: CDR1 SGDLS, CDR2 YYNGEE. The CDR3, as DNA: TGTGCCAGCAGCCCAGAGGGGTGGGGCCAGGAGCAGTTCTTC. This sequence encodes CASSPEGWGQEQFF.

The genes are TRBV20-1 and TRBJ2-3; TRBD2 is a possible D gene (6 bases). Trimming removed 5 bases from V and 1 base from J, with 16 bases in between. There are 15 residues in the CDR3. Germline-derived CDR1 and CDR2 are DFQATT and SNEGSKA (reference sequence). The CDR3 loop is CSAPPAEGGTDTQYF. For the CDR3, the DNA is TGCAGTGCTCCCCCGGCGGAGGGAGGCACAGATACGCAGTATTTT.

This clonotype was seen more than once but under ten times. The CDR3 is CSVLRGHEQYF. The CDR3 DNA follows: TGCAGCGTTCTCAGGGGCCACGAGCAGTACTTC. The rearrangement joins TRBV29-1 to TRBJ2-7; a possible D gene is TRBD1 (6 bases). From germline, CDR1 is SQVTM and CDR2 ANQGSEA. Trimming removed 5 bases from V and 5 bases from J, with 10 bases in between. The CDR3 has 11 amino acids.

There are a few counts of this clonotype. DNA for the CDR3: TGTGCCAGCAGCCCGCTCGGTGGCTACACCTTC. It yields the protein CASSPLGGYTF. J is TRBJ1-2 and V is TRBV7-2; D gene ambiguous. The CDR3 is 11 residues long. Germline V CDR1 and CDR2: SGHTA, FQGNSA. V lost 5 bases and J lost 7, with 8 bases in between.

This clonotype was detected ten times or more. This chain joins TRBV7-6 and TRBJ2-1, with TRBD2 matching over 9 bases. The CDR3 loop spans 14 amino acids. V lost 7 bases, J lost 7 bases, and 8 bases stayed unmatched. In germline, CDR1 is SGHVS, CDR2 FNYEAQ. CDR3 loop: CASNAGTSLNEQFF. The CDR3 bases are TGTGCCAGCAATGCCGGGACTAGCTTGAATGAGCAGTTCTTC.

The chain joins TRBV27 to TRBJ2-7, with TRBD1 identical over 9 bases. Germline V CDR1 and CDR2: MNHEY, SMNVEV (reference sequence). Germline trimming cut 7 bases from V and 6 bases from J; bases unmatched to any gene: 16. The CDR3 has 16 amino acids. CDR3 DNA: TGTGCCAGCACCCGAACAGGGGGCGCACGACTGGCCGAGCAGTACTTC. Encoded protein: CASTRTGGARLAEQYF.

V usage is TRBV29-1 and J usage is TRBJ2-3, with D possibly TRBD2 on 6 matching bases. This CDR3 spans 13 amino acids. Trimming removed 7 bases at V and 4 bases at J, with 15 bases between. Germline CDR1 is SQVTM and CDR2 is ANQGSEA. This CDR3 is CSANPRRADTQYF. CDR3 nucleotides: TGCAGCGCCAACCCCAGGAGGGCAGATACGCAGTATTTT.

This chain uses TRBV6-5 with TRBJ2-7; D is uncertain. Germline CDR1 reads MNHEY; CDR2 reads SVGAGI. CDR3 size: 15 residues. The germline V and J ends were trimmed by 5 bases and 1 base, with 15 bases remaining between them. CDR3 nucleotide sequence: TGTGCCAGCAGTCGCAATTGGGAAGGGTCCTACGAGCAGTACTTC. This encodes CASSRNWEGSYEQYF.

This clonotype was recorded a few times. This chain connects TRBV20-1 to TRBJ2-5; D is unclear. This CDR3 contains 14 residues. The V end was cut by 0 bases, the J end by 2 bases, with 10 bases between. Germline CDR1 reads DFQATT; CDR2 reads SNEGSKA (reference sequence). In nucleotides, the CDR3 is TGCAGTGCTAGAGATCTGCGACGGCAAGAGACCCAGTACTTC. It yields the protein CSARDLRRQETQYF.

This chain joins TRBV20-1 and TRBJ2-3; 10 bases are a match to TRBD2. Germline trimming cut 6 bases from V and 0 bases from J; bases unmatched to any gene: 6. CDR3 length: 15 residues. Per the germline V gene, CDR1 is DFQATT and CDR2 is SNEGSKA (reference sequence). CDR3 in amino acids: CSAYSGGTSTDTQYF. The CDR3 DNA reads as TGCAGTGCGTATAGCGGGGGGACTAGCACAGATACGCAGTATTTT.

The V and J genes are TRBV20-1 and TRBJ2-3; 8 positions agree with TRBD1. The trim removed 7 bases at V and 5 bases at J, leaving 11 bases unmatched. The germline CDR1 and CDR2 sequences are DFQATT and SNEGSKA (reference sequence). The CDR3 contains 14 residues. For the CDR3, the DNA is TGCAGTGTCCAGAGTCCAGGGGGCGTAGATACGCAGTATTTT. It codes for CSVQSPGGVDTQYF.